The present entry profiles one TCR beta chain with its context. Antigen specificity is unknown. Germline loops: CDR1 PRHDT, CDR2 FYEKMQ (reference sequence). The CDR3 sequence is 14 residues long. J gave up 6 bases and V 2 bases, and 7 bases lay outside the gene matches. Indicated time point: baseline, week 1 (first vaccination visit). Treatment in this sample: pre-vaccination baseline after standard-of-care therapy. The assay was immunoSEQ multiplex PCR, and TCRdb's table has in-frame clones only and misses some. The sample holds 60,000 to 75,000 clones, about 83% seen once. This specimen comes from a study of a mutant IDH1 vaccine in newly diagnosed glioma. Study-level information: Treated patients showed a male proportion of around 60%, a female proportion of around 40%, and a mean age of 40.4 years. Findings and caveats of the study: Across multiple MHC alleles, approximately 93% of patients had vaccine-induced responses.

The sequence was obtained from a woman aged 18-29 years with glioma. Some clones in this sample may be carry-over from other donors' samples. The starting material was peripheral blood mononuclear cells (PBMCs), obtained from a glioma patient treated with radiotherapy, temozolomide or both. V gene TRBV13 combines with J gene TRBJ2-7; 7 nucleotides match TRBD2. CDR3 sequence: CASSLWRERPEQYF. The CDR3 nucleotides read TGTGCCAGCAGCTTATGGCGGGAGAGGCCCGAGCAGTACTTC. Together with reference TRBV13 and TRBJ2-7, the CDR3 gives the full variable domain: AAGVIQSPRHLIKEKRETATLKCYPIPRHDTVYWYQQGPGQDPQFLISFYEKMQSDKGSIPDRFSAQQFSDYHSELNMSSLELGDSALYFCASSLWRERPEQYFGPGTRLTVT.